This TCR beta chain was identified during a study of radiation and T cells in renal cell carcinoma. Study results and caveats: Sampling covered only roughly 0.91 g of each tumor. Top tumor clonotypes rose in blood 2 weeks post-radiation, then contracted.

Treatment given: 15 Gy SBRT to primary tumor, nephrectomy 4 weeks later. Nephrectomy followed 15 Gy stereotactic body radiation by 4 weeks. V lost 0 bases and J lost 3, with 8 bases in between. This CDR3 is 15 amino acids long. Per the germline V gene, CDR1 is SGHVS and CDR2 is FNYEAQ. Concerning this clone: Its antigen is as yet unknown.

This table comes from immunoSEQ multiplex PCR, and its TCRdb copy is limited to in-frame clones, with some not included. The sample shows 18,000 or so clones, over 45% of them seen only once. The source material was tumor tissue, sampled from a patient whose treatment included radiotherapy and nephrectomy. V is TRBV7-6 and J is TRBJ1-4; D is unresolved. The sequence came from a man aged 50 to 60 with renal cell carcinoma. In DNA, the CDR3 is TGTGCCAGCAGCTTAGCCTTGAGGGCTAATGAAAAACTGTTTTTT. Its protein product is CASSLALRANEKLFF.